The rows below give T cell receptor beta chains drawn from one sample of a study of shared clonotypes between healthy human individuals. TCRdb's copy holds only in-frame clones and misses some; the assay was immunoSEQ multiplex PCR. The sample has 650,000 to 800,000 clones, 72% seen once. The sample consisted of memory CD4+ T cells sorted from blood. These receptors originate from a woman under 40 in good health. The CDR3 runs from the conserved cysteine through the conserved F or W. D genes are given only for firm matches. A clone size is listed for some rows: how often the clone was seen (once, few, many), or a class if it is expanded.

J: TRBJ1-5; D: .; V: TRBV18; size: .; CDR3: CASSPRPNSNQPQHF; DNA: TGTGCCAGCTCACCACGACCTAATAGCAATCAGCCCCAGCATTTT
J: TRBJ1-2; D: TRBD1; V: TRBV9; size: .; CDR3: CASREGATGGYTF; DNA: TGTGCCAGCAGAGAGGGGGCAACTGGTGGCTACACCTTC
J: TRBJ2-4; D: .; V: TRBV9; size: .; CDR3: CASSVGGVGSKNIQYF; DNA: TGTGCCAGCAGCGTAGGGGGAGTAGGGTCCAAAAACATTCAGTACTTC
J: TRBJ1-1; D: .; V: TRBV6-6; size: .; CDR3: CASRPSSRGTEAFF; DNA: TGTGCCAGCAGACCTAGCAGCAGAGGAACTGAAGCTTTCTTT
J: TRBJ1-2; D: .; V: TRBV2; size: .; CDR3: CASSVLTGKYYVGYTF; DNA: TGTGCCAGCAGTGTCTTGACAGGAAAATACTATGTCGGCTACACCTTC
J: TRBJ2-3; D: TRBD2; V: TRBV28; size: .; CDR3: CASSLAGVVDTQYF; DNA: TGTGCCAGCAGCCTAGCGGGAGTCGTAGATACGCAGTATTTT
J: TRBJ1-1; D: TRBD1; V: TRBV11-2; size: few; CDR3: CASSSWDRGVTEAFF; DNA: TGTGCCAGCAGCTCGTGGGACAGGGGAGTGACTGAAGCTTTCTTT
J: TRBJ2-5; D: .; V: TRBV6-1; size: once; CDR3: CASSRHPSETQYF; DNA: TGTGCCAGCAGTAGGCACCCCAGCGAGACCCAGTACTTC
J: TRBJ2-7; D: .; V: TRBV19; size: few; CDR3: CASSRGEAPSEQYF; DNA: TGTGCCAGTAGCAGAGGGGAGGCCCCGAGCGAGCAGTACTTC
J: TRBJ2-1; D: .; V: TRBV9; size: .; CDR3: CASSAAGQHSGTDEQFF; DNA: TGTGCCAGCAGCGCAGCCGGACAGCATTCCGGGACGGATGAGCAGTTCTTC
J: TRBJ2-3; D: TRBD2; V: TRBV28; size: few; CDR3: CASRTLAGADTQYF; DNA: TGTGCCAGCAGGACTCTAGCGGGAGCAGATACGCAGTATTTT
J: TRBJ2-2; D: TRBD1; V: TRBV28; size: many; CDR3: CASRFTGASTGELFF; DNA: TGTGCCAGCCGTTTTACAGGGGCGAGCACCGGGGAGCTGTTTTTT
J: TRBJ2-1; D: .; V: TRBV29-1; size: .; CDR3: CSVEVNPNNEQFF; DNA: TGCAGCGTTGAGGTGAACCCCAACAATGAGCAGTTCTTC
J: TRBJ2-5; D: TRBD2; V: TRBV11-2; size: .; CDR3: CASSLVLAGMKETQYF; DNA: TGTGCCAGCAGCTTAGTTCTAGCGGGGATGAAAGAGACCCAGTACTTC
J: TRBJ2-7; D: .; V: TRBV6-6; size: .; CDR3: CASSSYQGSYEQYF; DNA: TGTGCCAGCAGTTCTTATCAGGGTTCCTACGAGCAGTACTTC
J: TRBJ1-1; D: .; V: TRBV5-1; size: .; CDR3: CASSKGQTNTEAFF; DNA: TGCGCCAGCAGCAAGGGACAAACGAACACTGAAGCTTTCTTT
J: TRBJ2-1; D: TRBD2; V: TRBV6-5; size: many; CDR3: CASSLMVAGNEQFF; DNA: TGTGCCAGCAGTTTAATGGTAGCGGGAAATGAGCAGTTCTTC
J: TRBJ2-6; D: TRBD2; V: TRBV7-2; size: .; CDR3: CASSQTSGRHSGANVLTF; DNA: TGTGCCAGCAGCCAAACTAGCGGGAGGCACTCTGGGGCCAACGTCCTGACTTTC
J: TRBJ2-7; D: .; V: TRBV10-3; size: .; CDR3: CATRGFYEQYF; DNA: TGTGCCACACGGGGATTCTACGAGCAGTACTTC
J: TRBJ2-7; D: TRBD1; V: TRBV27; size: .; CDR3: CASSRQGYEQYF; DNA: TGTGCCAGCAGTAGACAGGGCTACGAGCAGTACTTC
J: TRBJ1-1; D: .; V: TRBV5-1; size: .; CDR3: CASSSGAPKNTEAFF; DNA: TGCGCCAGCAGCTCCGGTGCACCAAAGAACACTGAAGCTTTCTTT
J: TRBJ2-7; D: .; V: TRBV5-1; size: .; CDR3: CASSPQRGASEQYF; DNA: TGCGCCAGCAGCCCACAAAGGGGGGCAAGCGAGCAGTACTTC
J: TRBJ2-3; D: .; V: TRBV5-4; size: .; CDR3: CASSLVAGRLDTQYF; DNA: TGTGCCAGCAGCTTGGTTGCGGGAAGACTAGATACGCAGTATTTT
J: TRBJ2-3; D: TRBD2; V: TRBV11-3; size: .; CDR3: CASSQGLAGAADTQYF; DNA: TGTGCCAGCAGCCAAGGACTAGCGGGAGCGGCAGATACGCAGTATTTT
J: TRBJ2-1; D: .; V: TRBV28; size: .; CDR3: CASSPAWSSYNEQFF; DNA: TGTGCCAGCAGCCCCGCCTGGAGCTCCTACAATGAGCAGTTCTTC
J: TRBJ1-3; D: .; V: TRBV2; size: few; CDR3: CASSGRLSGNTIYF; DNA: TGTGCCAGCTCAGGGAGGTTGTCTGGAAACACCATATATTTT
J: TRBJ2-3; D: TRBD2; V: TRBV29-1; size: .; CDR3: CSVVVAGATQYF; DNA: TGCAGCGTTGTCGTAGCGGGAGCTACGCAGTATTTT
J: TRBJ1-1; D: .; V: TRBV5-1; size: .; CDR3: CASSLLGSNTEAFF; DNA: TGCGCCAGCAGCTTGTTAGGGAGCAACACTGAAGCTTTCTTT
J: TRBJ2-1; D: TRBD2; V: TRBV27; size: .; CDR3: CASAFWTSGRDEQFF; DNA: TGTGCCAGCGCCTTCTGGACTAGCGGGAGGGATGAGCAGTTCTTC
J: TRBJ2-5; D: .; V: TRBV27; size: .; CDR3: CASSGPGQGTQYF; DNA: TGTGCCAGCAGCGGACCGGGGCAGGGGACCCAGTACTTC
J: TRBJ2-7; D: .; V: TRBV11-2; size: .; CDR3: CASSLGTVAYEQYF; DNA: TGTGCCAGCAGCTTAGGGACAGTCGCCTACGAGCAGTACTTC
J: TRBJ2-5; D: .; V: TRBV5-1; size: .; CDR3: CASSSRQAQQETQYF; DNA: TGCGCCAGCAGCTCGAGACAGGCCCAGCAAGAGACCCAGTACTTC
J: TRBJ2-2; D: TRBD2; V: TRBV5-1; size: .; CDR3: CASSRTSGPNTGELFF; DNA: TGCGCCAGTAGCAGGACTAGCGGACCTAACACCGGGGAGCTGTTTTTT
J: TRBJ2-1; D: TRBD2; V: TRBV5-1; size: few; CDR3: CASSLGLAENNEQFF; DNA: TGCGCCAGCAGCTTGGGACTAGCGGAGAACAATGAGCAGTTCTTC
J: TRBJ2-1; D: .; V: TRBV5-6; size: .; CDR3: CASSKTSWGNIYNEQFF; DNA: TGTGCCAGCAGCAAGACTAGTTGGGGGAACATTTACAATGAGCAGTTCTTC
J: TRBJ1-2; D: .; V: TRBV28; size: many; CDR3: CAVAVSNYGYTF; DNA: TGTGCAGTAGCCGTCTCTAACTATGGCTACACCTTC
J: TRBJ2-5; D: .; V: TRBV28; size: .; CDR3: CASSSGTLQETQYF; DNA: TGTGCCAGCAGTTCCGGGACACTCCAAGAGACCCAGTACTTC
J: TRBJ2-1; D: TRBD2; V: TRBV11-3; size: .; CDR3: CASSHPGREQFF; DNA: TGTGCCAGCAGCCACCCCGGGAGGGAGCAGTTCTTC
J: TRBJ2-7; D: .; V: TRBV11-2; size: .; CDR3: CASSLSSGSSYEQYF; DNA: TGTGCCAGCAGCTTATCTTCAGGGAGCTCCTACGAGCAGTACTTC
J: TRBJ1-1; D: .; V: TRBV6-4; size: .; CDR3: CASSDTFRGVTIMNTEAFF; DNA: TGTGCCAGCAGTGACACTTTCAGGGGAGTGACTATTATGAACACTGAAGCTTTCTTT
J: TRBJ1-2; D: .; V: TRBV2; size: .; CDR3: CASTLEAPNYGYTF; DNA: TGTGCCAGCACCCTAGAGGCACCTAACTATGGCTACACCTTC
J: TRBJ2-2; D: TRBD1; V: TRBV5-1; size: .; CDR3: CASSLMPSGTGGTGELFF; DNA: TGCGCCAGCAGCCTCATGCCCTCCGGGACAGGGGGGACCGGGGAGCTGTTTTTT
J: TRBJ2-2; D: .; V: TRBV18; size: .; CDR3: CASSPLTGELFF; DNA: TGTGCCAGCTCACCATTGACCGGGGAGCTGTTTTTT
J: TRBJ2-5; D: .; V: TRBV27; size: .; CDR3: CASSLRGQETQYF; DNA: TGTGCCAGCAGTTTAAGAGGCCAAGAGACCCAGTACTTC
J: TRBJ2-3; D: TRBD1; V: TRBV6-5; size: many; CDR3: CASRTTGASTDTQYF; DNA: TGTGCCAGCAGAACAACAGGGGCGAGCACAGATACGCAGTATTTT
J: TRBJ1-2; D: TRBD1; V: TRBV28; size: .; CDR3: CASSRPRTGFYGYTF; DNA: TGTGCCAGCAGTAGACCTAGGACAGGGTTCTATGGCTACACCTTC
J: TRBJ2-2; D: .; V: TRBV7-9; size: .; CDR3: CASSSPGLNTGELFF; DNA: TGTGCCAGCAGCTCCCCAGGGCTGAACACCGGGGAGCTGTTTTTT
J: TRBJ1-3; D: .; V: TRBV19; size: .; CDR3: CASRPSSSGNTIYF; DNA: TGTGCCAGTAGACCGTCTTCCTCTGGAAACACCATATATTTT
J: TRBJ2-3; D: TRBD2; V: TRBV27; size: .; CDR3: CASSLLAGVIDTQYF; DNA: TGTGCCAGCAGTTTACTAGCGGGAGTTATAGATACGCAGTATTTT
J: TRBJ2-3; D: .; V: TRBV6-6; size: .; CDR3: CASSYSGGPTDTQYF; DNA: TGTGCCAGCAGTTACTCGGGGGGGCCAACAGATACGCAGTATTTT
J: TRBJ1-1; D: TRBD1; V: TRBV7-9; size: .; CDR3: CASSSYGTAKNTEAFF; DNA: TGTGCCAGCAGCTCTTATGGGACAGCCAAGAACACTGAAGCTTTCTTT
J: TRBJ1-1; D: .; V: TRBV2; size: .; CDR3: CASRDWAARTEAFF; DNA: TGTGCCAGCAGGGACTGGGCCGCTCGGACTGAAGCTTTCTTT
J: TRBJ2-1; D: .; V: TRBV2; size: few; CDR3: CASGGQISYNEQFF; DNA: TGTGCCAGCGGTGGACAAATCTCCTACAATGAGCAGTTCTTC
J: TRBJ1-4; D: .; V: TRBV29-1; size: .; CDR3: CSVTAAGGEKLFF; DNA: TGCAGCGTTACAGCTGCCGGTGGTGAAAAACTGTTTTTT